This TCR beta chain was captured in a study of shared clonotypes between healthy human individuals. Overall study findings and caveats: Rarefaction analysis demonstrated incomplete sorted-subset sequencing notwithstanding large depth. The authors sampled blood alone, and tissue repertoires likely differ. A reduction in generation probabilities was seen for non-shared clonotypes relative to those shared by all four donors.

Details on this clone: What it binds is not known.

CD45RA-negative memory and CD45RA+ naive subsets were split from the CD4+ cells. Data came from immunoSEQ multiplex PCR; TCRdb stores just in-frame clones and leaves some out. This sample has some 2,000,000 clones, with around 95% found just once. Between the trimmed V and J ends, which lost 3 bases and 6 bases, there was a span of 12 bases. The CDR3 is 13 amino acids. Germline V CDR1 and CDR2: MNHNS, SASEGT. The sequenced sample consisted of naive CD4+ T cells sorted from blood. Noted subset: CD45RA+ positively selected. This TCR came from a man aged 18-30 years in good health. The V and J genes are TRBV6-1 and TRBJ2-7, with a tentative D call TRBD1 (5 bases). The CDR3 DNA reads TGTGCCAGCAGTGACATCCCGGACACCGAGCAGTACTTC. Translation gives CASSDIPDTEQYF.